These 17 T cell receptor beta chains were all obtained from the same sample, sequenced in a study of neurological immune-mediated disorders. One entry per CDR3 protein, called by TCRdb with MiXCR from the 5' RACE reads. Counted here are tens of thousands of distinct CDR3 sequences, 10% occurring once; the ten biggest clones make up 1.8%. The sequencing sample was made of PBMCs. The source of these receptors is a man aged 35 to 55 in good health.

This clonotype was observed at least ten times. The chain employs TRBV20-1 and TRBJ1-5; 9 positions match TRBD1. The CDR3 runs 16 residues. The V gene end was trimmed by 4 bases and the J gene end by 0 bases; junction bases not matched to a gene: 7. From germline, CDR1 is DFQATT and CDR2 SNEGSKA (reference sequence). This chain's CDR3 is CSATLGQGDSNQPQHF. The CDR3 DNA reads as TGCAGTGCTACCTTGGGACAGGGTGATAGCAATCAGCCCCAGCATTTT.

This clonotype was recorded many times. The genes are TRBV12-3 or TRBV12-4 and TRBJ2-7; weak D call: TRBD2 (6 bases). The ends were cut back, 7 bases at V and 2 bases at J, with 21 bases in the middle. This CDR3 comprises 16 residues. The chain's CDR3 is CASTYMSGRTPYEQYF. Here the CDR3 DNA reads TGTGCCAGCACTTATATGTCAGGGAGGACACCCTACGAGCAGTACTTC.

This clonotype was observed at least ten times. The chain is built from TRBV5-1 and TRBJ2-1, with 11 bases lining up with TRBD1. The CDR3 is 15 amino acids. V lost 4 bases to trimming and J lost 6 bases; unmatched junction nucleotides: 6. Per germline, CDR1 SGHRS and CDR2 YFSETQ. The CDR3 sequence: CASSRTGTGGNEQFF. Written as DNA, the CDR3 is TGCGCCAGCAGCCGTACCGGGACAGGGGGCAATGAGCAGTTCTTC.

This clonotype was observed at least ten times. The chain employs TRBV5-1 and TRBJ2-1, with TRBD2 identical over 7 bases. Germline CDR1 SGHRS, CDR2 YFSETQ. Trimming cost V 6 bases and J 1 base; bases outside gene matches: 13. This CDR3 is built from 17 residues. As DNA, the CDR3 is TGCGCCAGCACCAAACCTAGCGGCTTGAGGTCCTACAATGAGCAGTTCTTC. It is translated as CASTKPSGLRSYNEQFF.

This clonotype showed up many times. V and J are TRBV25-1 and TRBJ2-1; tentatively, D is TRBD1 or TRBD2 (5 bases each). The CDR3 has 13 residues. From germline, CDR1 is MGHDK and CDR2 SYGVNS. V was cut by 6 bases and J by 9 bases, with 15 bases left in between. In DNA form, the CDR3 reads TGTGCCAGCAGGAAGGGCGAGGGGACTGAGCAGTTCTTC. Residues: CASRKGEGTEQFF.

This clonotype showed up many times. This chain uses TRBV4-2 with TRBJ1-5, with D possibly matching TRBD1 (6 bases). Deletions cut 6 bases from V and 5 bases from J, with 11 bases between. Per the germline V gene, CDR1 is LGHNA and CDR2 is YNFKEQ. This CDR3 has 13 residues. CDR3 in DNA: TGTGCCAGCAGTCCCCCAGGGGATCAGCCCCAGCATTTT. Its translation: CASSPPGDQPQHF.

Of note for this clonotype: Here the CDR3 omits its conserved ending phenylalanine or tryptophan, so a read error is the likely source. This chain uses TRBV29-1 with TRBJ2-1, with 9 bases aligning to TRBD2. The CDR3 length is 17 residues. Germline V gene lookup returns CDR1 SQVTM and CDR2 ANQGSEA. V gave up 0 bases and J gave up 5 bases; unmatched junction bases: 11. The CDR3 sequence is CSVEDPLAGLLDNEQFL. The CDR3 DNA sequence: TGCAGCGTTGAAGATCCGCTAGCGGGACTCCTTGACAATGAGCAGTTCTTA.

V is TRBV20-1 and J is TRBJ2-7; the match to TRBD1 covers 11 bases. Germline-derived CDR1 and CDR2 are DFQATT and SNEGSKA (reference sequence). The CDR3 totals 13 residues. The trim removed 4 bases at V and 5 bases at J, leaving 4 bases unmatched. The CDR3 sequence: CSAMGQGVHEQYF. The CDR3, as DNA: TGCAGTGCTATGGGACAGGGGGTCCACGAGCAGTACTTC.

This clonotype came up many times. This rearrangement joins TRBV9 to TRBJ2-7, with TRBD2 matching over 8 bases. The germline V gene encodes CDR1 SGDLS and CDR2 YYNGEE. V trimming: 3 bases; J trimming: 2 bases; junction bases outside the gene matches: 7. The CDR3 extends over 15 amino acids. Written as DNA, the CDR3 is TGTGCCAGCAGCGCGGGGGGGTGGGGGACCTACGAGCAGTACTTC. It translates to CASSAGGWGTYEQYF.

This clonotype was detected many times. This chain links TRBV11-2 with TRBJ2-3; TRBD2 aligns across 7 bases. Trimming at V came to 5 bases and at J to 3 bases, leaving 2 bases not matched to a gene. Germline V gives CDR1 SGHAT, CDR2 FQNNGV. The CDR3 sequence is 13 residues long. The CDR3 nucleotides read TGTGCCAGCAGCGGGGGGGTAACAGATACGCAGTATTTT. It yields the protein CASSGGVTDTQYF.

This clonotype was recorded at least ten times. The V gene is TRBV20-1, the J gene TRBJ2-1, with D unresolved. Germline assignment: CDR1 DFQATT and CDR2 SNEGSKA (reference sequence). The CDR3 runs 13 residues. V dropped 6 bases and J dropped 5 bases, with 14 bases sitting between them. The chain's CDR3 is CSALGPAHNEQFF. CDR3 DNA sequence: TGCAGTGCCCTTGGACCAGCCCACAATGAGCAGTTCTTC.

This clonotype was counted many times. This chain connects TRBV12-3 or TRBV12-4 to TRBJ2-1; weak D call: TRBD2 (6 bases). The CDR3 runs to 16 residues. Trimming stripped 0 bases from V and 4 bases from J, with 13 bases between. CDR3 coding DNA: TGTGCCAGCAGTTTAGCGCTGGGCGGGAATTACAATGAGCAGTTCTTC. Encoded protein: CASSLALGGNYNEQFF.

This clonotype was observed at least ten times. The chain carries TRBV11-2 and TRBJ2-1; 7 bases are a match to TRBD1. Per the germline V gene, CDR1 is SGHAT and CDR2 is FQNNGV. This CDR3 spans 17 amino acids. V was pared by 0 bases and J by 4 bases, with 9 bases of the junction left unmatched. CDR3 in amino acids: CASSLERGLPMYNEQFF. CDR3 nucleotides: TGTGCCAGCAGCTTAGAGAGGGGGCTACCCATGTACAATGAGCAGTTCTTC.

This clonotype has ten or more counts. CDR3 amino acids: CASSFVPGLAGGRTTSTQYF. CDR3 sequence (DNA): TGCGCCAGCAGCTTCGTCCCGGGACTAGCGGGGGGCCGTACGACTTCTACGCAGTATTTT. The gene calls are TRBV5-1 and TRBJ2-3; TRBD2 matches at 15 bases. The junction had 18 bases not matched to a gene; V was cut back by 2 bases and J by 8 bases. The length of the CDR3 is 20 residues. Looked up from germline, CDR1 is SGHRS and CDR2 is YFSETQ.

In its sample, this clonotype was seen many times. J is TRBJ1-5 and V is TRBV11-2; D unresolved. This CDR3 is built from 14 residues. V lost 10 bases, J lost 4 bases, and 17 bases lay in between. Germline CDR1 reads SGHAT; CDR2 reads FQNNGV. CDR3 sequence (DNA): TGTGCCACCCCCACGACGGATCAGAATCAGCCCCAGCATTTT. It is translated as CATPTTDQNQPQHF.

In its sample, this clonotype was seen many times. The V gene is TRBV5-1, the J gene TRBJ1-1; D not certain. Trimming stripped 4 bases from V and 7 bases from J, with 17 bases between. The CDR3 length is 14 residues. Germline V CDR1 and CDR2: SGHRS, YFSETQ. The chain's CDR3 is CASSNFGRADEAFF. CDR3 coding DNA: TGCGCCAGCAGCAACTTCGGACGGGCTGATGAAGCTTTCTTT.

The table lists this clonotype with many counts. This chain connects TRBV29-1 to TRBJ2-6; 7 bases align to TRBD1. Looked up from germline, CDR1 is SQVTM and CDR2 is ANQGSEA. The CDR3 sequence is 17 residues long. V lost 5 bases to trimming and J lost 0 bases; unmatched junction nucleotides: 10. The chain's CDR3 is CSVYFDRVFSGANVLTF. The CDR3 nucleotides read TGCAGCGTTTACTTCGACAGGGTGTTCTCTGGGGCCAACGTCCTGACTTTC.